Listed below are T cell receptor beta chains from one sample, sequenced in a study of vaccination effects on CD4 cells after COVID-19. Libraries were prepared by immunoSEQ multiplex PCR; TCRdb keeps only in-frame clonotypes and omits some of them. The data show about 30,000 clones, with roughly 60% seen just once and 9% to 10% held by the top ten. Antigens of these TCRs are unknown. The sample was CD4+ T cells from PBMCs cultured without peptide, taken before COVID-19 vaccination. The receptor source for this set is a human donor who received a COVID-19 vaccine. Each CDR3 is given with its conserved first and last residue. A D gene is named only where the DNA matches it firmly. Clone size appears in some rows only: once, few, many, or a class for an expanded clone.

>14|.|TRBV27|.|TRBJ2-1
CASRSSGANNEQFF
TGTGCCAGCAGGTCTTCGGGAGCCAACAATGAGCAGTTCTTC
>16|TRBD1|TRBV10-1|few|TRBJ1-1
CASKPGQGGMNTEAFF
TGCGCCAGCAAGCCGGGACAGGGCGGCATGAACACTGAAGCTTTCTTT
>14|.|TRBV1|.|TRBJ1-2
CTSSQIRINYGYTF
TGCACCAGCAGCCAGATCCGAATTAACTATGGCTACACCTTC
>15|TRBD1|TRBV7-9|.|TRBJ2-7
CASSLGDRGPYEQYF
TGTGCCAGCAGCTTAGGGGACAGGGGGCCCTACGAGCAGTACTTC
>11|.|TRBV4-1|few|TRBJ1-6
CASSQDSPLHF
TGCGCCAGCAGCCAAGATTCACCCCTCCACTTT
>17|.|TRBV11-2|few|TRBJ2-1
CASSLLGVPSSYNEQFF
TGTGCCAGCAGCTTACTGGGCGTGCCGAGCTCCTACAATGAGCAGTTCTTC
>14|.|TRBV4-1|.|TRBJ1-4
CASSQVSVRKGMFF
TGCGCCAGCAGCCAAGTTTCGGTCCGAAAGGGGATGTTTTTT
>15|.|TRBV19|few|TRBJ1-1
CASRGGVRPNTEAFF
TGTGCCAGTAGAGGGGGGGTACGGCCTAACACTGAAGCTTTCTTT
>13|.|TRBV11-2|once|TRBJ2-7
CASSQSTQSRQYF
TGTGCCAGCAGCCAATCGACACAGAGCAGGCAGTACTTC
>16|TRBD1|TRBV13|.|TRBJ2-7
CASSFLWDRGSYEQYF
TGTGCCAGCAGCTTCCTATGGGACAGGGGGTCGTACGAGCAGTACTTC
>12|.|TRBV14|few|TRBJ2-3
CASSQVRDTQYF
TGTGCCAGCAGCCAAGTAAGAGATACGCAGTATTTT
>14|.|TRBV30|.|TRBJ1-2
CAWRLRGGDYGYTF
TGTGCCTGGAGGTTAAGGGGGGGGGACTATGGCTACACCTTC
>15|.|TRBV18|.|TRBJ1-3
CASSLQDQAGNTIYF
TGTGCCAGCTCACTTCAAGATCAAGCCGGAAACACCATATATTTT
>15|.|TRBV27|.|TRBJ1-5
CASSSGQTSNQPQHF
TGTGCCAGCAGTTCAGGACAGACTAGCAATCAGCCCCAGCATTTT
>12|.|TRBV12-3/TRBV12-4|.|TRBJ2-5
CASSLSQETQYF
TGTGCCAGCAGTTTATCACAGGAGACCCAGTACTTC
>18|.|TRBV6-2/TRBV6-3|.|TRBJ2-7
CASSYSREVRGQGDEQYF
TGTGCCAGCAGTTACTCGAGGGAGGTGAGGGGACAAGGAGACGAGCAGTACTTC
>17|TRBD1|TRBV27|few|TRBJ2-1
CASSSRQGRYRYNEQFF
TGTGCCAGCAGTTCTCGACAGGGGCGCTACAGATACAATGAGCAGTTCTTC
>14|.|TRBV11-3|few|TRBJ2-5
CASSGDRDQETQYF
TGTGCCAGCAGCGGAGACCGGGATCAAGAGACCCAGTACTTC
>13|.|TRBV3-1/TRBV3-2|few|TRBJ2-1
CASSQPPVHEQFF
TGTGCCAGCAGCCAGCCCCCCGTTCATGAGCAGTTCTTC
>13|TRBD1|TRBV29-1|.|TRBJ1-6
CSVGEGANSPLHF
TGCAGCGTTGGGGAGGGGGCTAATTCACCCCTCCACTTT
>15|TRBD1|TRBV18|.|TRBJ1-2
CASSPDRGLNYGYTF
TGTGCCAGCTCACCAGACAGGGGGCTTAACTATGGCTACACCTTC
>13|.|TRBV6-5|medium-sized|TRBJ1-5
CASTTTLSQPQHF
TGTGCCAGCACCACGACACTAAGTCAGCCCCAGCATTTT
>15|.|TRBV27|.|TRBJ1-1
CASSFRNRVNTEAFF
TGTGCCAGCAGTTTCCGAAACAGGGTGAACACTGAAGCTTTCTTT
>16|.|TRBV6-6|.|TRBJ1-4
CASSYIMGARNEKLFF
TGTGCCAGCAGTTACATTATGGGGGCCAGAAATGAAAAACTGTTTTTT
>13|.|TRBV30|.|TRBJ2-7
CAWNLDRNGEQYF
TGTGCCTGGAACCTGGACCGTAATGGAGAGCAGTACTTC
>15|.|TRBV7-8|.|TRBJ1-5
CASSTQAYSNQPQHF
TGTGCCAGCAGCACCCAGGCGTATAGCAATCAGCCCCAGCATTTT
>16|TRBD1|TRBV5-1|.|TRBJ2-5
CASSFGQGGHQETQYF
TGCGCCAGCAGCTTCGGACAGGGGGGACACCAAGAGACCCAGTACTTC
>13|.|TRBV19|.|TRBJ1-1
CASTGQRNTEAFF
TGTGCCAGTACAGGACAGAGGAACACTGAAGCTTTCTTT